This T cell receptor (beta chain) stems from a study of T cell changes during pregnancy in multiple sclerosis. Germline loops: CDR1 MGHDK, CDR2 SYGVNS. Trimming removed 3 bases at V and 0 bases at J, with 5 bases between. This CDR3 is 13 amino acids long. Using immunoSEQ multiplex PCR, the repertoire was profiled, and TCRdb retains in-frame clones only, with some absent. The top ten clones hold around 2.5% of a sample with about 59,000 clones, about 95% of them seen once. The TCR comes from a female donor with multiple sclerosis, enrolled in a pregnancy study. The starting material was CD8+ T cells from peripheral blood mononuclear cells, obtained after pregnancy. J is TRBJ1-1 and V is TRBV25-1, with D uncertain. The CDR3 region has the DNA TGTGCCAGCAGTGACAGTTTGAACACTGAAGCTTTCTTT. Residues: CASSDSLNTEAFF.